This T cell receptor (beta chain) derives from a study of shared clonotypes between healthy human individuals. General observations from the study: Even with large depth, rarefaction showed that sorted-subset sequencing was incomplete. Shared clonotypes: 4.5% to 6% naive CD4, 3.5% to 4% naive CD8, around 2.4% memory CD4, roughly 0.4% memory CD8. The study found lower generation probabilities in non-shared clonotypes than in those shared by all four donors.

Regarding this clone: Its specificity is not known.

Selected positively for CCR7 and CD45RO-negative, naive CD8 cells excluded terminally differentiated effector memory CD45RA+ cells. Assay runs were performed at deep level. Sequencing was performed with immunoSEQ multiplex PCR; in TCRdb, only in-frame clones are kept and a portion is missing. The sample consists of roughly 2,000,000 clones, about 94% of them appearing once. Source material: naive CD8+ T cells from PBMCs. This sequence originates from a man younger than 30 in good health. Some clones in this sample may be carry-over from other donors' samples.

The CDR3 bases are TGTGCCGAACTAGCGGGAGCCAATGAGCAGTTCTTC. This codes for CAELAGANEQFF. This sequence joins TRBV30 and TRBJ2-1, with 11 bases fitting TRBD2. Germline loops: CDR1 GTSNPN, CDR2 SVGIG (reference sequence). Losses at the gene ends were 8 bases for V and 6 bases for J; bases not matched to a gene: 3. The CDR3 runs 12 residues.